Shown below are 28 T cell receptor beta chains from a single sample sequenced in a study of CD8+ T cells in alopecia areata. Treatment here: oral pan-JAK inhibitor, 5-10 mg twice daily. Following extraction, RNA underwent reverse transcription to cDNA, which served as the sequencing template. Repertoires were generated with immunoSEQ multiplex PCR, while TCRdb's copy carries only in-frame clones and drops some. The sample has more than 110,000 clones, about 56% seen once. The sample in question was CD8+ T cells sorted from blood, obtained at week 4, from a patient treated with tofacitinib. All receptors come from a human donor with alopecia areata.

This chain uses TRBV19 with TRBJ2-7; 7 bases match TRBD1. This CDR3 has 16 amino acids. Losses at the gene ends were 3 bases for V and 2 bases for J; bases not matched to a gene: 10. Per germline, CDR1 LNHDA and CDR2 SQIVND (reference sequence). CDR3 region: CASSIIGDRGTYEQYF. CDR3 coding DNA: TGTGCCAGTAGTATTATTGGGGACAGAGGAACCTACGAGCAGTACTTC.

The chain uses TRBV4-3 and TRBJ2-1, with D tentatively TRBD1 or TRBD2 (5 bases each). The ends were cut back, 4 bases at V and 9 bases at J, with 19 bases in the middle. The germline V gene encodes CDR1 LGHNA and CDR2 YSLEER. The length of the CDR3 is 15 residues. CDR3 protein: CASSPFNDPGGEQFF. CDR3 sequence (DNA): TGCGCCAGCAGCCCCTTCAATGATCCTGGGGGTGAGCAGTTCTTC.

This chain connects TRBV6-5 to TRBJ1-2, with D tentatively TRBD1 (5 bases). This CDR3 contains 14 residues. The germline V gene has CDR1 MNHEY and CDR2 SVGAGI. V gave up 2 bases and J gave up 3 bases, with 10 bases separating them. The CDR3 DNA reads TGTGCCAGCAGTTACGGGGGGGAGCACTATGGCTACACCTTC. Protein product: CASSYGGEHYGYTF.

The chain recombines TRBV2 with TRBJ2-7; D is perhaps TRBD1 (5 bases). Germline loops: CDR1 SNHLY, CDR2 FYNNEI. V lost 0 bases and J 3 bases, leaving 6 bases between the germline ends. This CDR3 spans 13 amino acids. As DNA, the CDR3 is TGTGCCAGCAGTGAAGCGACAGACTACGAGCAGTACTTC. Encoded protein: CASSEATDYEQYF.

The rearrangement uses TRBV30 and TRBJ1-1, with D maybe TRBD1 (5 bases). V lost 5 bases to trimming and J lost 2 bases, with 12 bases between them. The CDR3 has 13 residues. Germline values: CDR1 GTSNPN, CDR2 SVGIG (reference sequence). The CDR3, as DNA: TGTGCCTGGGGGACCGACTACAACACTGAAGCTTTCTTT. This gives the protein CAWGTDYNTEAFF.

This clone showed up just a few times. This rearrangement joins TRBV18 to TRBJ2-7; D ambiguous. The ends were cut back, 1 base at V and 8 bases at J, with 12 bases in the middle. CDR3 length equals 13 residues. Germline CDR1 KGHSH, CDR2 LQKENI. The CDR3 coding sequence is TGTGCCAGCTCACCACAGGCGGAATACAAGCAGTACTTC. This codes for CASSPQAEYKQYF.

The V call is TRBV5-1, the J call TRBJ2-7; 7 nucleotides agree with TRBD1. Germline CDR1 and CDR2: SGHRS and YFSETQ. The length of the CDR3 is 11 residues. V shed 7 bases and J 6 bases; nucleotides not matched to a gene: 4. The chain's CDR3 is CASEAGGEQYF. The CDR3 DNA reads TGCGCCAGCGAGGCAGGGGGCGAGCAGTACTTC.

The chain recombines TRBV27 with TRBJ1-2; D is uncertain. Deletions cut 6 bases from V and 3 bases from J, with 8 bases between. CDR3 size: 12 residues. Per germline, CDR1 MNHEY and CDR2 SMNVEV (reference sequence). This chain's CDR3 is CASRGSYYGYTF. The DNA for the CDR3 is TGTGCCAGCAGAGGCAGCTACTATGGCTACACCTTC.

This chain links TRBV4-2 with TRBJ2-5; D unresolved. The germline V gene encodes CDR1 LGHNA and CDR2 YNFKEQ. V was cut by 1 base and J by 1 base, with 1 base left in between. The CDR3 sequence is 12 residues long. The CDR3 bases are TGTGCCAGCAGCCAAGCCCAAGAGACCCAGTACTTC. It specifies CASSQAQETQYF.

This chain joins TRBV30 and TRBJ1-1; D is uncertain. The germline V and J ends were trimmed by 2 bases and 5 bases, with 6 bases remaining between them. The CDR3 contains 11 residues. The V gene's germline CDR1 is GTSNPN and CDR2 SVGIG (reference sequence). The CDR3 bases are TGTGCCTGGAGTTGGCGGACTGAAGCTTTCTTT. Its translation is CAWSWRTEAFF.

The V call is TRBV13, the J call TRBJ1-4; no reliable D call. From germline, CDR1 is PRHDT and CDR2 FYEKMQ (reference sequence). The CDR3 has 13 amino acids. The V end lost 7 bases, the J end lost 8 bases, and 14 bases lay between the germline ends. This CDR3 reads CASTSRAHEKLFF. In nucleotides, the CDR3 is TGTGCCAGCACCTCGAGGGCCCACGAAAAACTGTTTTTT.

The V and J genes are TRBV5-5 and TRBJ2-5; 9 bases are a match to TRBD2. Germline loops: CDR1 SGHKS, CDR2 YYEKEE (reference sequence). Trimming took 2 bases from V and 1 from J; bases not matched to a gene: 6. This CDR3 has 16 amino acids. The CDR3 DNA sequence: TGTGCCAGCAGCTTTCAGCAAGCGGGGGGCCAAGAGACCCAGTACTTC. Translation: CASSFQQAGGQETQYF. The whole variable domain, filled in from reference TRBV5-5 and TRBJ2-5, reads DAGVTQSPTHLIKTRGQQVTLRCSPISGHKSVSWYQQVLGQGPQFIFQYYEKEERGRGNFPDRFSARQFPNYSSELNVNALLLGDSALYLCASSFQQAGGQETQYFGPGTRLLVL.

The chain employs TRBV4-3 and TRBJ2-7; TRBD2 matches 9 bases. CDR3 length: 15 amino acids. V dropped 1 base and J dropped 7; count of bases not matched to a gene: 8. CDR1 LGHNA and CDR2 YSLEER come from the germline V gene. CDR3 amino acids: CASSQGASGAGEQYF. Written as DNA, the CDR3 is TGCGCCAGCAGCCAAGGGGCTAGCGGGGCAGGTGAGCAGTACTTC.

The genes are TRBV5-4 and TRBJ1-2; TRBD1 agrees at 7 bases. This CDR3 has 12 amino acids. V lost 4 bases and J lost 8; bases outside the gene matches: 5. Germline CDR1 is SGHNT and CDR2 is YYREEE (reference sequence). CDR3 DNA: TGTGCCAGCAGCCAAGGGGGCGTCGGCTACACCTTC. It yields the protein CASSQGGVGYTF.

The chain joins TRBV13 to TRBJ1-1; D perhaps matches TRBD1 (5 bases). Trimming took 5 bases from V and 1 from J, leaving 11 bases between them. The CDR3 covers 14 residues. Germline CDR1 PRHDT, CDR2 FYEKMQ (reference sequence). CDR3 amino acids: CASSGGLPNTEAFF. The CDR3 DNA reads as TGTGCCAGCAGCGGGGGACTCCCGAACACTGAAGCTTTCTTT.

This chain connects TRBV27 to TRBJ2-2; D is ambiguous. CDR1 is MNHEY and CDR2 is SMNVEV in the germline V gene (reference sequence). The CDR3 runs 13 residues. Deletions cut 2 bases from V and 7 bases from J, with 8 bases between. CDR3 loop: CASSLGFGGELFF. CDR3 sequence (DNA): TGTGCCAGCAGTTTAGGTTTTGGCGGGGAGCTGTTTTTT.

The chain has TRBV6-5 and TRBJ2-1; a weak D match, TRBD1 (6 bases). Per germline, CDR1 MNHEY and CDR2 SVGAGI. The V end was cut by 6 bases, the J end by 5 bases, with 14 bases between. This CDR3 has 14 amino acids. In nucleotides, the CDR3 is TGTGCCAGCAGCAACGAGGGGGTCCACAATGAGCAGTTCTTC. Encoded protein: CASSNEGVHNEQFF.

The rearrangement joins TRBV14 to TRBJ2-2; D uncertain. The CDR3 is 15 amino acids. The V end lost 1 base, the J end lost 2 bases, and 8 bases lay between the germline ends. In germline, CDR1 is SGHDN, CDR2 FVKESK. The CDR3: CASSQGVLNTGELFF. The CDR3 nucleotides read TGTGCCAGCAGCCAAGGGGTCCTTAACACCGGGGAGCTGTTTTTT.

This clone was seen a handful of times. The chain recombines TRBV7-9 with TRBJ2-2, with D possibly called TRBD1 or TRBD2 (5 bases each). The germline V and J ends were trimmed by 5 bases and 3 bases, with 10 bases remaining between them. This CDR3 has 14 amino acids. Germline CDR1 SEHNR, CDR2 FQNEAQ (reference sequence). CDR3 bases: TGTGCCAGCAGCCCCCTGGGGGACACCGGGGAGCTGTTTTTT. Translated: CASSPLGDTGELFF. The variable domain in full, with the rest retrieved from reference TRBV7-9 and TRBJ2-2, is DTGVSQNPRHKITKRGQNVTFRCDPISEHNRLYWYRQTLGQGPEFLTYFQNEAQLEKSRLLSDRFSAERPKGSFSTLEIQRTEQGDSAMYLCASSPLGDTGELFFGEGSRLTVL.

The rearrangement links TRBV5-6 to TRBJ2-3, with D tentatively TRBD1 or TRBD2 (5 bases each). The length of the CDR3 is 16 residues. V was cut by 4 bases and J by 2 bases, with 17 bases left in between. CDR1 SGHDT and CDR2 YYEEEE come from the germline V gene. As DNA, the CDR3 is TGTGCCAGCAGCCTCCGGGACCTGACGATCACAGATACGCAGTATTTT. Translating gives CASSLRDLTITDTQYF.

There are a few counts of this clone. The chain combines TRBV7-9 with TRBJ2-7; 7 positions agree with TRBD1. J lost 4 bases, V lost 4 bases, and 7 bases had no gene match. Germline assignment: CDR1 SEHNR and CDR2 FQNEAQ (reference sequence). The CDR3 loop spans 14 amino acids. This chain's CDR3 is CASSSEGARYEQYF. In DNA form, the CDR3 reads TGTGCCAGCAGCTCCGAGGGGGCCCGTTACGAGCAGTACTTC.

The CDR3 sequence: CASSFPADSGANVLTF. The CDR3 DNA is TGTGCCAGCAGCTTCCCGGCCGACTCTGGGGCCAACGTCCTGACTTTC. The gene calls are TRBV7-3 and TRBJ2-6; D not resolved. The CDR3 runs to 16 residues. Germline lookup yields CDR1 SGHTA and CDR2 FQGTGA. V lost 3 bases to trimming and J lost 0 bases, with 9 bases between them.

This clone was detected a few times. V and J are TRBV6-5 and TRBJ2-7; 8 bases map to TRBD1. Germline CDR1 and CDR2: MNHEY and SVGAGI. V lost 6 bases, J lost 0 bases, and 4 bases stayed unmatched. The CDR3 length is 14 residues. In DNA, the CDR3 is TGTGCCAGCAGGCCAGGACAGGGCTCCTACGAGCAGTACTTC. This encodes CASRPGQGSYEQYF.

The CDR3 DNA is TGTGCCTGGAGTGTCGAGGTTAACACTGAAGCTTTCTTT. This gives the protein CAWSVEVNTEAFF. This chain joins TRBV30 and TRBJ1-1; D call uncertain. Trimming removed 0 bases from V and 2 bases from J, with 7 bases in between. The germline V gene has CDR1 GTSNPN and CDR2 SVGIG (reference sequence). This CDR3 comprises 13 residues.

The V and J genes are TRBV30 and TRBJ2-7; a weak D match, TRBD1 (5 bases). The CDR3 contains 12 residues. Trimming stripped 2 bases from V and 6 bases from J, with 11 bases between. Germline CDR1 and CDR2: GTSNPN and SVGIG (reference sequence). The CDR3 sequence: CAWSPKGLEQYF. The CDR3, as DNA: TGTGCCTGGAGTCCCAAGGGGCTCGAGCAGTACTTC.

This clone has just one count. The chain carries TRBV2 and TRBJ2-2; D is ambiguous. The CDR3 covers 16 residues. The V gene lost 6 bases and the J gene lost 3 bases, with 17 bases spanning the gap. CDR1 and CDR2 from the germline V gene are SNHLY and FYNNEI. CDR3 DNA: TGTGCCAGCAGGCCCGGTCCAGGAGTGGACACCGGGGAGCTGTTTTTT. Residues: CASRPGPGVDTGELFF.

The chain employs TRBV5-1 and TRBJ2-7, with 9 bases lining up with TRBD1. J was trimmed by 4 bases and V by 3 bases; bases with no gene match: 2. In germline, CDR1 is SGHRS, CDR2 YFSETQ. The CDR3 is 13 amino acids. As DNA, the CDR3 is TGCGCCAGCAGCTCCGACAGGGGGTACGAGCAGTACTTC. This sequence encodes CASSSDRGYEQYF.

This clone showed up just a few times. The genes are TRBV4-3 and TRBJ2-1; tentative D call: TRBD1 (6 bases). The CDR3 consists of 14 residues. With 6 bases removed from V and 1 base from J, the gap between germline ends came to 10 bases. Per the germline V gene, CDR1 is LGHNA and CDR2 is YSLEER. CDR3 sequence: CASSQDSSYNEQFF. CDR3 DNA sequence: TGCGCCAGCAGTCAGGACAGTTCCTACAATGAGCAGTTCTTC.